This T cell receptor (beta chain) came from a study of OX40 agonist ivuxolimab in advanced cancers. At the level of the whole study: Ivuxolimab, which targeted the costimulatory receptor OX40 (CD134), was an agonistic, fully human IgG2 monoclonal antibody. The paper covers the monotherapy dose-escalation part of the phase I ivuxolimab trial, which included N ≈ 54 patients. In the dose-escalation cohort, over 65% of patients were male, and the mean age was approximately 60 years, with a range of about 23 to 80. Three dose-escalation patients achieved partial responses, one with hepatocellular carcinoma and two with cutaneous melanoma. Peripheral TCRbeta sequencing was intended to test whether TCR sequence diversity was altered and clonal T-cell expansion was caused by ivuxolimab. Intravenous ivuxolimab was administered to patients every 2 weeks at six dose levels: 0.01, 0.1, 0.3, 1.5, 3 and 10 mg/kg. Prior anti-PD-1, anti-PD-L1 or anti-CTLA-4 therapy was permitted, and checkpoint inhibitors had been received by more than 35% of dose-escalation patients. Of the approximately 50 dose-escalation patients, hepatocellular carcinoma was present in about 19, melanoma in around 15, renal cell carcinoma in 9 and head and neck cancer in 9.

What the authors observed across the whole study: Low levels of normalized T-cell clonal expansion were also shown by some nonresponding patients. The antigen specificity of the peripheral T cells that underwent clonal expansion was not determined. At doses from 0.1 to 3.0 mg/kg, clonal expansion was seen in both CD4+ and CD8+ blood T cells between baseline and week 6. After ivuxolimab, more expanded clones were found on average in CD8+ T cells than in CD4+ T cells. In the 0.1-3.0 mg/kg groups, partial responders were among the patients with the lowest normalized peripheral clonal expansion, particularly in CD8+ T cells.

As regards this clone: The antigen it binds to is not known. Base qualities were left out, and no much larger clone turns up one base away.

Patients with a history of autoimmune disease or receiving systemic immunosuppression were excluded from the trial. Peripheral blood for TCR sequencing was collected from all dose cohorts at baseline, on cycle 4 day 1, and on cycle 7 day 1. The samples were taken from a phase I, first-in-human, multicenter, open-label dose-escalation trial of ivuxolimab. Adults with locally advanced or metastatic melanoma, renal cell, hepatocellular, or head and neck squamous cell carcinoma were enrolled in the trial. Before TCR sequencing, CD4+ T cells and CD8+ T cells were sorted from peripheral blood as separate populations. Genomic DNA was extracted from sorted cells for sequencing of the TCRbeta CDR3 region. The immunoSEQ Assay was used for sequencing of TCRbeta CDR3 regions. Held by TCRdb, this immuneACCESS table contains in-frame sequences only and omits some clones. Under half of the omission traces to an unresolved V gene where checked; the cause of the rest is unknown. In this sample the table shows approximately 58,000 clones, around 90% of which occur a single time. Over 3% of the sample goes to the ten largest clones.

Via the germline V gene, CDR1 is SGHRS and CDR2 YFSETQ. CDR3 length: 16 amino acids, cysteine to phenylalanine. Just the 48-base CDR3 DNA is kept, in frame starting at base 1. V has 4 bases trimmed and J has 1 base trimmed; junction bases matching no gene number 9. This TCR was sampled from an adult with an advanced solid tumor such as melanoma, head and neck, liver or kidney cancer. The rearranged chain carries TRBV5-1 and TRBJ2-3; 7 nucleotides in the junction match TRBD1. The source was CD4+ or CD8+ T cells sorted from blood, collected in a trial of the OX40 agonist ivuxolimab. The CDR3 in this case is CASSGDTGDGTDTQYF. The DNA sequence is TGCGCCAGCAGCGGGGATACAGGGGACGGCACAGATACGCAGTATTTT.